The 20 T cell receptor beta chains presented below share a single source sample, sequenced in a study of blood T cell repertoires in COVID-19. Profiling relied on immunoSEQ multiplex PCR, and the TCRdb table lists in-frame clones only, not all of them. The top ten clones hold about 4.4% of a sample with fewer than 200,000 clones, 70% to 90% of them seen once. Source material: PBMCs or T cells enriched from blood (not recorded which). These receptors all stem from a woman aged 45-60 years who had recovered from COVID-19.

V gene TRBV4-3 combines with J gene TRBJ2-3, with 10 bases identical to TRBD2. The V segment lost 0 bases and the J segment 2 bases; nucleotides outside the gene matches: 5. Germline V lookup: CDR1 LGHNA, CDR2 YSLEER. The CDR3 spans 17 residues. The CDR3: CASSQDGLAGATDTQYF. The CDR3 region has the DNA TGCGCCAGCAGCCAAGATGGGCTAGCGGGAGCCACAGATACGCAGTATTTT.

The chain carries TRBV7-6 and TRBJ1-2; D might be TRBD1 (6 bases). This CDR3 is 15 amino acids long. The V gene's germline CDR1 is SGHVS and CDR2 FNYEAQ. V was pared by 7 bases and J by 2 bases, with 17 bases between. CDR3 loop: CASTDYRDLNYGYTF. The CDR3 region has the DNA TGTGCCAGCACCGACTACAGGGACCTGAACTATGGCTACACCTTC.

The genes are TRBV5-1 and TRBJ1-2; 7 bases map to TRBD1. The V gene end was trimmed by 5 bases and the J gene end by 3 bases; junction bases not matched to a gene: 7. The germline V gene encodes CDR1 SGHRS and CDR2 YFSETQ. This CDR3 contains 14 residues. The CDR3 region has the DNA TGCGCCAGCAGGATACAGGGGTCGGACTATGGCTACACCTTC. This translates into CASRIQGSDYGYTF.

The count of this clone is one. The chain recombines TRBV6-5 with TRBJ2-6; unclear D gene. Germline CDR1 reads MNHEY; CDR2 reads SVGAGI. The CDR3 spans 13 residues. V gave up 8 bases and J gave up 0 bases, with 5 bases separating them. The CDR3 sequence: CASQDSGANVLTF. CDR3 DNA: TGTGCCAGCCAGGACTCTGGGGCCAACGTCCTGACTTTC.

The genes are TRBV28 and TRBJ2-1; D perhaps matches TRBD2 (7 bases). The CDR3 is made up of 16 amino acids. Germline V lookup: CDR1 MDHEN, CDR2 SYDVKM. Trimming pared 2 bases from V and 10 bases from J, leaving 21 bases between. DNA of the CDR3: TGTGCCAGCAGTTTAGTAAGGGGGGGCTTGCAGAACGAGCAGTTCTTC. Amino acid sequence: CASSLVRGGLQNEQFF.

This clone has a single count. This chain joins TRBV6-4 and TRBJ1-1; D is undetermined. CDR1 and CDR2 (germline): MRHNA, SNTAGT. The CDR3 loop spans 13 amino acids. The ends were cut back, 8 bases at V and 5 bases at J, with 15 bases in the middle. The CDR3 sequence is CASSRGWGTEAFF. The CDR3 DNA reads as TGTGCCAGCTCCCGGGGTTGGGGAACTGAAGCTTTCTTT.

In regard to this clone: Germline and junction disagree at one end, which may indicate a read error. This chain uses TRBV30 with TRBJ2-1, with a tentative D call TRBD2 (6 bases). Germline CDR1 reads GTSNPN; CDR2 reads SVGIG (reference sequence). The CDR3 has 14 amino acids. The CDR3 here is CAWRGAGSNNEQFF. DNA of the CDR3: TGTGCCTGGCGCGGAGCGGGCTCCAACAATGAGCAGTTCTTC.

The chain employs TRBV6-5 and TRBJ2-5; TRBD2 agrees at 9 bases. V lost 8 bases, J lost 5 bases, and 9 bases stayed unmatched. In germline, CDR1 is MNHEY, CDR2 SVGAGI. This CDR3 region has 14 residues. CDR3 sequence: CASGIAGVWETQYF. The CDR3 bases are TGTGCCAGCGGGATAGCGGGGGTCTGGGAGACCCAGTACTTC.

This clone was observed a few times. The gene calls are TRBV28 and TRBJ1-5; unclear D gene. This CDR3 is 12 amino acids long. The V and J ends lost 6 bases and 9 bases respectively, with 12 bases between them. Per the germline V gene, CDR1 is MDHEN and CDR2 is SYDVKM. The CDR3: CASRPTLRPQHF. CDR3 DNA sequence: TGTGCCAGCAGACCCACCCTCAGGCCCCAGCATTTT.

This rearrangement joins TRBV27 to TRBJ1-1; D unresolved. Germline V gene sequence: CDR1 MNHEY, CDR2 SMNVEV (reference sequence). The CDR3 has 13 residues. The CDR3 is CASAERSRAEAFF. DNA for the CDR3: TGTGCTTCAGCAGAGAGGAGTCGGGCTGAAGCTTTCTTT.

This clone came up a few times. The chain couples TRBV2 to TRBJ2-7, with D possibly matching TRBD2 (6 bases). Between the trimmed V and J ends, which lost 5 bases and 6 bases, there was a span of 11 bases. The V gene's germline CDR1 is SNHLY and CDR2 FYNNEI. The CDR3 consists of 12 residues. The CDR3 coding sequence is TGTGCCAGCAGTAATATCGGGAGCGAGCAGTACGTC. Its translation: CASSNIGSEQYV.

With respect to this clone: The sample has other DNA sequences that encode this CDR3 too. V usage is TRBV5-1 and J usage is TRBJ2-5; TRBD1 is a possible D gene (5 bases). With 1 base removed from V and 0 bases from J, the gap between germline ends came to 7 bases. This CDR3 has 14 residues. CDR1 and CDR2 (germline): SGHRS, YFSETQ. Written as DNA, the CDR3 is TGCGCCAGCAGCTTGAACAGGTACCAAGAGACCCAGTACTTC. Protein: CASSLNRYQETQYF.

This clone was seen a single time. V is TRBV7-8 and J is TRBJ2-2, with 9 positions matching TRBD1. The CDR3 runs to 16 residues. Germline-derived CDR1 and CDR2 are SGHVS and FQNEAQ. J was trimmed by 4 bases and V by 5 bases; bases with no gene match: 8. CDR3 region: CASSRGGTGFTGELFF. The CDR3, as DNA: TGTGCCAGCAGCCGGGGTGGGACAGGGTTCACCGGGGAGCTGTTTTTT.

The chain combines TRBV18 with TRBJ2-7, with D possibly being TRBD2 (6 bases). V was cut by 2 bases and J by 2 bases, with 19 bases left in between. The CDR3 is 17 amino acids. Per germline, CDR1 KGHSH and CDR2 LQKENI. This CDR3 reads CASSPKRGSGVTYEQYV. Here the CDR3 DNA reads TGTGCCAGCTCACCAAAACGAGGGTCGGGGGTTACCTACGAGCAGTACGTC.

CDR3 in DNA: TGCGCCAGCCTCGGCGGGGGACTAGCGGGAGGTTCAAGCTCCTACAATGAGCAGTTCTTC. Encoded protein: CASLGGGLAGGSSSYNEQFF. This chain joins TRBV5-1 and TRBJ2-1; TRBD2 aligns across 15 bases. The CDR3 is made up of 20 amino acids. Per germline, CDR1 SGHRS and CDR2 YFSETQ. With V trimmed by 7 bases and J by 0 bases, 14 bases remained unmatched.

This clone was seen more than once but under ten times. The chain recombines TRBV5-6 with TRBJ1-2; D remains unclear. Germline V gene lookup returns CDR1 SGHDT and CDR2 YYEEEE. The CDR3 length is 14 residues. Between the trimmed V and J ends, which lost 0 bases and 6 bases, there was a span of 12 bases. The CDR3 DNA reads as TGTGCCAGCAGCTTGGACAGATCACGCGATGGCTACACCTTC. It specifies CASSLDRSRDGYTF.

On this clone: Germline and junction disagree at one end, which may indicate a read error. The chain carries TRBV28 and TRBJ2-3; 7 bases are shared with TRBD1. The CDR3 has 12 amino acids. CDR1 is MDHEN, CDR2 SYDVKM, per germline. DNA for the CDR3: TGTGCCAGCAGTACTACAACCGGGACAGCTACCTTT. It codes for CASSTTTGTATF.

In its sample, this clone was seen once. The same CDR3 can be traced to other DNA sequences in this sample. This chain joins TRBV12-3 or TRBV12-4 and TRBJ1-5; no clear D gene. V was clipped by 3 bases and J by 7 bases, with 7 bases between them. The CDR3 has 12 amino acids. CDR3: CASSFGRQPQHF. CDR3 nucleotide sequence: TGTGCCAGCAGTTTCGGTCGGCAGCCCCAGCATTTT.

CDR3 DNA: TGCGCCAGCAGCTATAGCCGCCGTAGCGGGAGTTTAAACACCGGGGAGCTGTTTTTT. Amino acids: CASSYSRRSGSLNTGELFF. The chain combines TRBV5-1 with TRBJ2-2; the match to TRBD2 covers 9 bases. The germline CDR1 and CDR2 sequences are SGHRS and YFSETQ. The CDR3 covers 19 residues. Unmatched junction bases numbered 14, after V lost 3 bases and J lost 2 bases.

The CDR3 DNA reads TGTGCCAGCAGCCTGGACAGCTATGGCTACACCTTC. It translates to CASSLDSYGYTF. V and J are TRBV7-8 and TRBJ1-2, with a tentative D call TRBD1 (6 bases). Between the trimmed V and J ends, which lost 5 bases and 4 bases, there was a span of 8 bases. This CDR3 is built from 12 residues. Germline assignment: CDR1 SGHVS and CDR2 FQNEAQ.